These 29 T cell receptor beta chains originate from one sample sequenced in a study of blood T cells in healthy people across ages. Then a second PCR, running roughly 7 to 11 cycles, was carried out with a sample-barcoded 5' primer and a J-beta primer mix. TCRdb re-derived calls from the 5' RACE reads in MiXCR, one entry per CDR3 protein. Among 1.5 million to 2 million distinct CDR3 sequences listed, around 42% were seen once. Material for sequencing was blood. The receptor set was obtained from a human donor in good health.

There are a few counts of this clonotype. V is TRBV11-2 and J is TRBJ1-2; 9 bases line up with TRBD1. Germline V gene sequence: CDR1 SGHAT, CDR2 FQNNGV. The CDR3 extends over 15 amino acids. Trimming cost V 0 bases and J 8 bases; bases outside gene matches: 7. CDR3: CASSLDRGQGVGYTF. CDR3 sequence (DNA): TGTGCCAGCAGCTTAGATCGGGGACAGGGCGTCGGCTACACCTTC.

V is TRBV12-3 or TRBV12-4 and J is TRBJ1-2, with TRBD1 matching over 7 bases. Trimming at V came to 5 bases and at J to 8 bases, leaving 5 bases not matched to a gene. The CDR3 spans 12 residues. The CDR3 nucleotides read TGTGCCAGCAGTCCGATGGACAGGGGCTACACCTTC. Translation gives CASSPMDRGYTF.

This clonotype was observed many times. An end of the junction differs from the germline gene, which may be a read error. The V and J genes are TRBV5-1 and TRBJ2-3, with D hard to call. The CDR3 totals 12 residues. Per the germline V gene, CDR1 is SGHRS and CDR2 is YFSETQ. The CDR3 region is CASSVNSDTQYF. CDR3 coding DNA: TGTGCCAGCAGCGTAAATTCAGATACGCAGTATTTT.

The chain recombines TRBV20-1 with TRBJ2-3; unclear D gene. Germline CDR1 is DFQATT and CDR2 is SNEGSKA (reference sequence). CDR3 size: 14 residues. The germline V and J ends were trimmed by 2 bases and 0 bases, with 9 bases remaining between them. The CDR3 DNA sequence: TGCAGTGCTAGATGGGCATCTAGCACAGATACGCAGTATTTT. Amino acid sequence: CSARWASSTDTQYF.

This chain uses TRBV20-1 with TRBJ2-7; 8 bases fit TRBD1. The CDR3 spans 14 residues. Germline V lookup: CDR1 DFQATT, CDR2 SNEGSKA (reference sequence). V lost 6 bases to trimming and J lost 6 bases; unmatched junction nucleotides: 13. As DNA, the CDR3 is TGCAGTGCCATTCGCATGACAGGGGTACGCGAGCAGTACTTC. Translated: CSAIRMTGVREQYF.

This chain joins TRBV28 and TRBJ2-1; D is perhaps TRBD2 (6 bases). Trimming shortened V by 6 bases and J by 12 bases, and 12 bases separated the two germline ends. Germline values: CDR1 MDHEN, CDR2 SYDVKM. The CDR3 sequence is 11 residues long. The CDR3: CASSLGLPQFF. As DNA, the CDR3 is TGTGCCAGCAGCCTGGGACTCCCGCAGTTCTTC.

This chain connects TRBV18 to TRBJ2-5; D is undetermined. Per germline, CDR1 KGHSH and CDR2 LQKENI. V lost 3 bases and J 1 base, leaving 18 bases between the germline ends. This CDR3 region has 17 residues. The CDR3 reads CASSPRPAVQVQETQYF. The CDR3 nucleotides read TGTGCCAGCTCACCCAGACCGGCCGTTCAGGTCCAAGAGACCCAGTACTTC.

This clonotype occurred a few times. The rearrangement links TRBV2 to TRBJ1-2; D remains ambiguous. V lost 4 bases to trimming and J lost 3 bases, with 6 bases between them. The CDR3 has 12 residues. CDR1 and CDR2 from the germline V gene are SNHLY and FYNNEI. The CDR3 spells CASSGEYYGYTF. The CDR3 nucleotides read TGTGCCAGCAGTGGGGAATACTATGGCTACACCTTC.

This chain connects TRBV2 to TRBJ2-5; D is tentatively TRBD1 or TRBD2 (6 bases each). The DNA end lines up better with TRBJ2-7; the J call may be wrong. Germline lookup yields CDR1 SNHLY and CDR2 FYNNEI. This CDR3 spans 15 amino acids. The CDR3 sequence: CASSEGEGGSYEQYF. The CDR3 DNA follows: TGTGCCAGCAGTGAAGGGGAAGGGGGGAGCTACGAGCAGTACTTC.

This clonotype occurred once. This chain connects TRBV29-1 to TRBJ1-1; a possible D gene is TRBD1 (6 bases). Germline lookup yields CDR1 SQVTM and CDR2 ANQGSEA. The CDR3 is 12 amino acids. The V end lost 7 bases, the J end lost 3 bases, and 12 bases lay between the germline ends. The CDR3 is CSGQAADTEAFF. CDR3 in DNA: TGCAGCGGACAGGCGGCGGACACTGAAGCTTTCTTT.

The chain uses TRBV6-2 or TRBV6-3 and TRBJ2-5; 10 bases fit TRBD1. The CDR3 loop spans 16 amino acids. Germline V gene sequence: CDR1 MNHEY, CDR2 SVGEGT. Unmatched junction bases numbered 19, after V lost 7 bases and J lost 11 bases. CDR3 sequence: CASTSRDRGNYNGQYF. CDR3 DNA sequence: TGTGCCAGCACCTCCCGGGACAGGGGAAACTACAATGGGCAGTACTTC.

The chain combines TRBV4-1 with TRBJ1-2; 7 nucleotides agree with TRBD1. The CDR3 length is 21 residues. V shed 3 bases and J 7 bases; nucleotides not matched to a gene: 29. CDR1 is MGHRA and CDR2 is YSYEKL in the germline V gene. CDR3 in amino acids: CASSHLERRQGEGEWKGGYTF. Here the CDR3 DNA reads TGCGCCAGCAGCCACCTAGAACGCCGACAGGGAGAGGGGGAATGGAAGGGTGGCTACACCTTC.

This clonotype was detected only a few times. The chain links TRBV10-3 to TRBJ2-7; a possible D gene is TRBD2 (5 bases). This CDR3 comprises 14 residues. Germline V gene data show CDR1 as ENHRY and CDR2 as SYGVKD. Trimming shortened V by 8 bases and J by 6 bases, and 20 bases separated the two germline ends. The CDR3 spells CAIAGWELISEQYF. The CDR3 DNA reads as TGTGCCATCGCGGGTTGGGAATTAATAAGCGAGCAGTACTTC.

In this sample, this clonotype turned up a few times. The chain employs TRBV29-1 and TRBJ1-4, with unresolved D. The germline V and J ends were trimmed by 7 bases and 4 bases, with 13 bases remaining between them. Germline V lookup: CDR1 SQVTM, CDR2 ANQGSEA. There are 13 residues in the CDR3. CDR3 sequence: CSALGSGNEKLFF. CDR3 sequence (DNA): TGCAGCGCCTTAGGGAGCGGTAATGAAAAACTGTTTTTT.

The chain is built from TRBV7-9 and TRBJ2-2, with D maybe TRBD1 (5 bases). V was cut by 11 bases and J by 1 base, with 8 bases left in between. CDR1 SEHNR and CDR2 FQNEAQ come from the germline V gene (reference sequence). This CDR3 has 12 residues. The CDR3 protein is CAGRGNTGELFF. As DNA, the CDR3 is TGTGCCGGAAGGGGGAACACCGGGGAGCTGTTTTTT.

The chain uses TRBV7-2 and TRBJ1-1; D gene unclear. Per germline, CDR1 SGHTA and CDR2 FQGNSA. This CDR3 is 12 amino acids long. V was clipped by 8 bases and J by 7 bases, with 14 bases between them. The CDR3 region has the DNA TGTGCCAGCGGCCGCATCAGAGATGAAGCTTTCTTT. This codes for CASGRIRDEAFF. Filled out from reference TRBV7-2 and TRBJ1-1, the complete variable domain reads GAGVSQSPSNKVTEKGKDVELRCDPISGHTALYWYRQSLGQGLEFLIYFQGNSAPDKSGLPSDRFSAERTGGSVSTLTIQRTQQEDSAVYLCASGRIRDEAFFGQGTRLTVV.

This clonotype was recorded a few times. The gene calls are TRBV20-1 and TRBJ2-7; possibly TRBD1 or TRBD2 for D (5 bases each). The V end lost 0 bases, the J end lost 2 bases, and 11 bases lay between the germline ends. This CDR3 region has 14 residues. Germline V gene sequence: CDR1 DFQATT, CDR2 SNEGSKA (reference sequence). The CDR3 DNA reads as TGCAGTGCTAGAGATTTCAGGGAGCCCTACGAGCAGTACTTC. Its translation: CSARDFREPYEQYF.

The V call is TRBV4-3, the J call TRBJ1-1; tentative D call: TRBD1 (6 bases). The CDR3 sequence is 15 residues long. V lost 3 bases and J lost 3, with 14 bases in between. Germline loops: CDR1 LGHNA, CDR2 YSLEER. CDR3 in DNA: TGCGCCAGCAGCCAGGACAGCGATCGGCACACTGAAGCTTTCTTT. As protein: CASSQDSDRHTEAFF.

This chain connects TRBV12-3 or TRBV12-4 to TRBJ1-2; D gene ambiguous. CDR3 length: 11 amino acids. Between the trimmed V and J ends, which lost 8 bases and 4 bases, there was a span of 8 bases. CDR3 region: CASAASYGYTF. CDR3 in DNA: TGTGCCAGCGCCGCTAGCTATGGCTACACCTTC.

V gene TRBV5-1 combines with J gene TRBJ2-3, with a possible D match to TRBD2 (5 bases). The CDR3 is 13 amino acids. Deletions cut 8 bases from V and 1 base from J, with 11 bases between. CDR1 and CDR2 (germline): SGHRS, YFSETQ. The CDR3 loop reads CASVSVGTDTQYF. The CDR3 DNA sequence: TGCGCCAGTGTTAGCGTGGGCACAGATACGCAGTATTTT.

CDR3 region: CASSRLSNSPLHF. CDR3 DNA: TGTGCCAGCAGCCGCCTTTCTAATTCACCCCTCCACTTT. The gene calls are TRBV7-3 and TRBJ1-6; no definite D call. The CDR3 is 13 residues long. The V and J ends lost 5 bases and 6 bases respectively, with 8 bases between them. CDR1 is SGHTA and CDR2 is FQGTGA in the germline V gene. The full variable domain, completed using reference TRBV7-3 and TRBJ1-6, is GAGVSQTPSNKVTEKGKYVELRCDPISGHTALYWYRQSLGQGPEFLIYFQGTGAADDSGLPNDRFFAVRPEGSVSTLKIQRTERGDSAVYLCASSRLSNSPLHFGNGTRLTVT.

This clonotype was seen only a few times. The chain combines TRBV20-1 with TRBJ2-7; 7 positions match TRBD2. Germline V gene data show CDR1 as DFQATT and CDR2 as SNEGSKA (reference sequence). The CDR3 spans 16 residues. The J segment lost 0 bases and the V segment lost 0 bases, leaving 8 bases of the junction unmatched. The CDR3: CSARDWRLASSYEQYF. In DNA, the CDR3 is TGCAGTGCTAGAGATTGGAGACTAGCTAGCTCCTACGAGCAGTACTTC.

The chain combines TRBV4-3 with TRBJ2-5; 7 bases are shared with TRBD1. Near its end, the DNA agrees better with TRBJ2-7, so the J call may be wrong. This CDR3 is 15 amino acids long. Germline CDR1 and CDR2: LGHNA and YSLEER. The CDR3 here is CASSQRPGQTYEQYF. CDR3 in DNA: TGCGCCAGCAGCCAAAGACCGGGACAGACCTACGAGCAGTACTTC.

This clonotype was detected only a few times. The chain combines TRBV28 with TRBJ1-2; 7 bases fit TRBD1. CDR1 is MDHEN and CDR2 is SYDVKM in the germline V gene. This CDR3 contains 15 residues. Trimming cost V 3 bases and J 4 bases; bases outside gene matches: 8. CDR3 loop: CASSFGVGQLYGYTF. The CDR3 nucleotides are TGTGCCAGCAGTTTTGGGGTGGGACAGCTCTATGGCTACACCTTC.

CDR3 protein: CSARQDSVTYYEQYF. The CDR3 nucleotides read TGCAGCGCACGACAGGACTCGGTAACCTACTACGAGCAGTACTTC. V usage is TRBV29-1 and J usage is TRBJ2-5; D is possibly TRBD1 (6 bases). The tail of the sequence fits TRBJ2-7 better, so the J call may be wrong. The CDR3 has 15 amino acids. Germline CDR1 SQVTM, CDR2 ANQGSEA.

Details on this clonotype: One end of the junction does not line up with germline, which may come from a read error. This rearrangement joins TRBV27 to TRBJ2-1; 8 nucleotides align to TRBD2. The CDR3 spans 15 residues. The germline gives CDR1 MNHEY, CDR2 SMNVEV (reference sequence). The CDR3 nucleotides are TGTGCCGGCAGTTTAGCAGGACTAGCTTCGCGTGAGCAGTTCTTC. Translation gives CAGSLAGLASREQFF.

Comment on this clonotype: Compared with germline, one end of the junction differs, possibly owing to a read error. The chain combines TRBV5-1 with TRBJ2-1; 10 bases match TRBD2. The CDR3 has 16 amino acids. CDR1 and CDR2 from the germline V gene are SGHRS and YFSETQ. The CDR3 sequence: CACSSAAGGSYNEQFF. The CDR3 region has the DNA TGCGCCTGCAGCTCAGCAGCGGGGGGGTCCTACAATGAGCAGTTCTTC. The whole variable domain, filled in from reference TRBV5-1 and TRBJ2-1, reads KAGVTQTPRYLIKTRGQQVTLSCSPISGHRSVSWYQQTPGQGLQFLFEYFSETQRNKGNFPGRFSGRQFSNSRSEMNVSTLELGDSALYLCACSSAAGGSYNEQFFGPGTRLTVL.

This clonotype was counted between two and nine times. The V gene is TRBV2, the J gene TRBJ2-3, with a weak D call TRBD2 (6 bases). Trimming took 8 bases from V and 2 from J, leaving 17 bases between them. In germline, CDR1 is SNHLY, CDR2 FYNNEI. This CDR3 spans 15 amino acids. CDR3 bases: TGTGCCAGCTCTATTGGGGGGACCTCCACAGATACGCAGTATTTT. Translating it yields CASSIGGTSTDTQYF.

This clonotype was seen only a few times. The rearrangement links TRBV5-5 to TRBJ1-5, with D maybe TRBD1 (5 bases). Germline values: CDR1 SGHKS, CDR2 YYEKEE (reference sequence). The CDR3 contains 14 residues. V lost 7 bases to trimming and J lost 4 bases, with 15 bases between them. For the CDR3, the DNA is TGTGCCAGCTCTGGGGCAGGGAAAAATCAGCCCCAGCATTTT. Translation: CASSGAGKNQPQHF. The full variable domain, completed using reference TRBV5-5 and TRBJ1-5, is DAGVTQSPTHLIKTRGQQVTLRCSPISGHKSVSWYQQVLGQGPQFIFQYYEKEERGRGNFPDRFSARQFPNYSSELNVNALLLGDSALYLCASSGAGKNQPQHFGDGTRLSIL.